Listed here are 11 T cell receptor beta chains from one sample, sequenced in a study of blood T cell repertoires in COVID-19 (TCRdb year 2020). The library came from the immunoSEQ multiplex PCR assay. TCRdb's version of the immuneACCESS table is confined to in-frame rearrangements and falls short of the full clone set. An unresolved V gene accounts for under half of the shortfall where checked; the remainder is of unknown origin. The sample table contains some 250,000 clones; only one count was recorded for about 70% of them. The ten top clones hold 3.3% of the sample. The sample consisted of peripheral blood. The receptors were sampled from a woman aged 80 or over with acute or convalescent COVID-19.

There are a few counts of this clone. The chain recombines TRBV2 with TRBJ2-7; D is ambiguous. Trimming stripped 4 bases from V and 3 bases from J, with 7 bases between. The CDR3 extends over 12 amino acids. Germline CDR1 reads SNHLY; CDR2 reads FYNNEI. In nucleotides, the CDR3 is TGTGCCAGCAGTGTCCTAGTCTACGAGCAGTACTTC. Protein product: CASSVLVYEQYF.

This chain links TRBV25-1 with TRBJ1-2; tentative D call: TRBD1 (5 bases). The length of the CDR3 is 14 residues. V dropped 4 bases and J dropped 5 bases, with 14 bases sitting between them. Germline V CDR1 and CDR2: MGHDK, SYGVNS. The CDR3 DNA follows: TGTGCCAGCAGTGGTTTTTCGGGGGAGTATGGCTACACCTTC. Translated, it gives CASSGFSGEYGYTF.

This chain connects TRBV19 to TRBJ2-5; TRBD2 matches 7 bases. The CDR3 extends over 13 amino acids. Germline V CDR1 and CDR2: LNHDA, SQIVND (reference sequence). The trim removed 9 bases at V and 2 bases at J, leaving 6 bases unmatched. Here the CDR3 reads CASRARGQETQYF. The CDR3 DNA sequence: TGTGCCAGCAGAGCGCGGGGGCAAGAGACCCAGTACTTC.

The chain has TRBV6-1 and TRBJ2-3, with 7 nucleotides matching TRBD2. The CDR3 is made up of 16 amino acids. The germline V gene has CDR1 MNHNS and CDR2 SASEGT. Trimming took 2 bases from V and 0 from J; bases not matched to a gene: 5. The CDR3: CASSERGSGSTDTQYF. Written as DNA, the CDR3 is TGTGCCAGCAGTGAACGGGGTAGCGGGAGCACAGATACGCAGTATTTT.

V gene TRBV6-6 combines with J gene TRBJ1-5; a weak D match, TRBD1 (5 bases). Trimming pared 7 bases from V and 2 bases from J, leaving 6 bases between. The CDR3 consists of 12 residues. Germline V gives CDR1 MNHNY, CDR2 SVGAGI (reference sequence). The CDR3 DNA sequence: TGTGCCAGCACCAGGGGCAATCAGCCCCAGCATTTT. Residues: CASTRGNQPQHF.

V and J are TRBV6-1 and TRBJ1-2, with 7 bases that match TRBD1. Looked up from germline, CDR1 is MNHNS and CDR2 is SASEGT. The J segment lost 4 bases and the V segment lost 3 bases, leaving 11 bases of the junction unmatched. This CDR3 contains 16 residues. CDR3 residues: CASSEIQGTIVYGYTF. CDR3 DNA: TGTGCCAGCAGTGAGATACAGGGGACCATCGTCTATGGCTACACCTTC.

CDR3 amino acids: CASSPDRNRGYTF. CDR3 nucleotides: TGTGCCAGCAGCCCGGACAGGAATCGCGGCTACACCTTC. The chain carries TRBV3-1 (or the pseudogene TRBV3-2) and TRBJ1-2; 7 bases match TRBD1. V shed 4 bases, J shed 8 bases, and the junction held 7 bases outside the gene matches. The germline V gene has CDR1 LGHDT and CDR2 YNNKEL (reference sequence). This CDR3 region has 13 residues.

The chain combines TRBV4-1 with TRBJ2-7; TRBD1 is a possible D gene (6 bases). Trimming pared 1 base from V and 4 bases from J, leaving 11 bases between. This CDR3 is built from 14 residues. Germline CDR1 MGHRA, CDR2 YSYEKL. Here the CDR3 DNA reads TGCGCCAGCAGCCAAGGGGTGGGGGCGTACGAGCAGTACTTC. As protein: CASSQGVGAYEQYF.

The chain employs TRBV5-4 and TRBJ2-2; a possible D gene is TRBD2 (6 bases). V dropped 2 bases and J dropped 9 bases, with 17 bases sitting between them. This CDR3 is built from 15 residues. From germline, CDR1 is SGHNT and CDR2 YYREEE (reference sequence). The CDR3 bases are TGTGCCAGCAGCTTTGGCGGGACGCCCATAAGGGAGCTGTTTTTT. Translated: CASSFGGTPIRELFF. The full variable domain, completed using reference TRBV5-4 and TRBJ2-2, is ETGVTQSPTHLIKTRGQQVTLRCSSQSGHNTVSWYQQALGQGPQFIFQYYREEENGRGNFPPRFSGLQFPNYSSELNVNALELDDSALYLCASSFGGTPIRELFFGEGSRLTVL.

V and J are TRBV15 and TRBJ2-5; D is perhaps TRBD2 (6 bases). V gave up 1 base and J gave up 2 bases, with 11 bases separating them. The germline gives CDR1 LNHNV, CDR2 YYDKDF (reference sequence). This CDR3 spans 15 amino acids. CDR3 sequence reads: CATSRVVGRQETQYF. The CDR3 coding sequence is TGTGCCACCAGCAGAGTGGTCGGGAGACAAGAGACCCAGTACTTC.

This clone has at least ten counts. V is TRBV14 and J is TRBJ2-7; 12 bases line up with TRBD1. The germline V gene encodes CDR1 SGHDN and CDR2 FVKESK. This CDR3 contains 17 residues. The V and J ends lost 1 base and 7 bases, in that order; junction bases with no gene match: 11. CDR3 nucleotides: TGTGCCAGCAGCCAAGCCCCTGTGGGACAGGGGGCGCGGGAGCAGTACTTC. Its translation is CASSQAPVGQGAREQYF.